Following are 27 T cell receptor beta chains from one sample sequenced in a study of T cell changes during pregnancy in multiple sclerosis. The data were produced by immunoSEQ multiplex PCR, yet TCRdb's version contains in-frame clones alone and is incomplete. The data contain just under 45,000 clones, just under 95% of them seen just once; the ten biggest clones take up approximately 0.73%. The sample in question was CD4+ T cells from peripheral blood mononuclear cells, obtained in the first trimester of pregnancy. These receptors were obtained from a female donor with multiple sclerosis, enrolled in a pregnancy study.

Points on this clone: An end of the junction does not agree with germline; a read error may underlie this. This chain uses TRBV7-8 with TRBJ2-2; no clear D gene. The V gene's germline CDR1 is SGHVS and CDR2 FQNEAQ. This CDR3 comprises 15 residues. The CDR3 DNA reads TGTGCCAGCCGCTGGCCTTTTTCGAAAACCGGGGAGCTGTTTTTT. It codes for CASRWPFSKTGELFF.

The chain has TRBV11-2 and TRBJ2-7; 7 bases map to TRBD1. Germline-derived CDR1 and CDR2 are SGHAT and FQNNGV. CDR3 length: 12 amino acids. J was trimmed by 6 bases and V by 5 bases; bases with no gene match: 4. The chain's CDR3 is CASSLRQGEQYF. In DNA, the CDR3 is TGTGCCAGCAGCCTCCGACAGGGCGAGCAGTACTTC.

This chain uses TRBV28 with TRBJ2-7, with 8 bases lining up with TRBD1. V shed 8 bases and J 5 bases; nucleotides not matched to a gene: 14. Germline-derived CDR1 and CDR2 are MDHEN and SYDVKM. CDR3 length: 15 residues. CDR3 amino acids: CASLPPGQVFDEQYF. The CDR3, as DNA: TGTGCCAGCTTACCCCCGGGACAGGTTTTCGACGAGCAGTACTTC.

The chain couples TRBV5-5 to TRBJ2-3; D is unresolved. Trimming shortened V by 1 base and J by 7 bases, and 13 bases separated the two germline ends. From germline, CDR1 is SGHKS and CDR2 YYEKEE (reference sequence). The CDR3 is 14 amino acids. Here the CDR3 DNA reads TGTGCCAGCAGCTTGCTTAGTAGTGCAAATACGCAGTATTTT. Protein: CASSLLSSANTQYF.

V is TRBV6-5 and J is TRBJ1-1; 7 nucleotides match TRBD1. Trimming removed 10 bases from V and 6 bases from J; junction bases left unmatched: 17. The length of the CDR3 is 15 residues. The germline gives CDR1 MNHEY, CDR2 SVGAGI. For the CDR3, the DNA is TGTGCCACATCGCTATCCGGGACAGCCCTCTCTGAAGCTTTCTTT. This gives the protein CATSLSGTALSEAFF.

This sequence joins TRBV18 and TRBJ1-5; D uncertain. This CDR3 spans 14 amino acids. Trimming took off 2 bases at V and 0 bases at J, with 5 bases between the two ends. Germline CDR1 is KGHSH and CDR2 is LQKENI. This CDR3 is CASSPGLSNQPQHF. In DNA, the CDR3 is TGTGCCAGCTCACCAGGACTTAGCAATCAGCCCCAGCATTTT.

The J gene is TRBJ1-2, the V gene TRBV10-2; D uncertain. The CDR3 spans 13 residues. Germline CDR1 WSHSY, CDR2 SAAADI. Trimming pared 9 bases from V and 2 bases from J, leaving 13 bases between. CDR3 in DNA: TGCGCCAGTGCACCGGGAGACAACTATGGCTACACCTTC. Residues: CASAPGDNYGYTF.

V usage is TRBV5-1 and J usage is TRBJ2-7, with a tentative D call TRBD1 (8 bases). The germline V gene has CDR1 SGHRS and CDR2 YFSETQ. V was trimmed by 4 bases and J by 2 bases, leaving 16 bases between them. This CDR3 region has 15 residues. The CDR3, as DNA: TGCGCCAGCAGCCTACAGGGGGGGGGTCCCTACGAGCAGTACTTC. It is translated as CASSLQGGGPYEQYF.

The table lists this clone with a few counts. The CDR3, as DNA: TGTGCCAGCCGGACAGGGGACGAGCAGTACTTC. Protein product: CASRTGDEQYF. The chain is built from TRBV19 and TRBJ2-7, with 9 bases lining up with TRBD1. Germline V gene lookup returns CDR1 LNHDA and CDR2 SQIVND (reference sequence). Trimming at V came to 9 bases and at J to 5 bases, leaving 2 bases not matched to a gene. The CDR3 is 11 amino acids.

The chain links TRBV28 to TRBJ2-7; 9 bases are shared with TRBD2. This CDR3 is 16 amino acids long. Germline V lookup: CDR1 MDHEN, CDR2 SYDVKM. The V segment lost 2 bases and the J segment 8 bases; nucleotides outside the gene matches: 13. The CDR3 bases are TGTGCCAGCAGTTTAAATCTGGGCGGGAGGGCCGACAAGCAGTACTTC. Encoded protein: CASSLNLGGRADKQYF.

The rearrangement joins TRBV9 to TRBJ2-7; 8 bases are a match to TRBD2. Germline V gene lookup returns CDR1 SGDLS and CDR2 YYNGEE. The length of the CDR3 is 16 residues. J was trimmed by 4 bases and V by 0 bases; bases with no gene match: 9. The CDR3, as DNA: TGTGCCAGCAGCGTAGGACTAGCGAGCCCAATGTACGAGCAGTACTTC. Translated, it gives CASSVGLASPMYEQYF.

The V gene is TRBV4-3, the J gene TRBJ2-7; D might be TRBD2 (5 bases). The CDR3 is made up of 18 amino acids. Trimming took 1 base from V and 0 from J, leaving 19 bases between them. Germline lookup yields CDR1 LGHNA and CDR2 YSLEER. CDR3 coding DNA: TGCGCCAGCAGCCAAGTTTGGACTGGCGGAGTGAGCTCCTACGAGCAGTACTTC. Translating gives CASSQVWTGGVSSYEQYF.

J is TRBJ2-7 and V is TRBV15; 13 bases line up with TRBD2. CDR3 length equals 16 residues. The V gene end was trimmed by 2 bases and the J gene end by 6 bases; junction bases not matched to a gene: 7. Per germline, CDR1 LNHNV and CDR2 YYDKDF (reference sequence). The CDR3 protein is CATSRSRTSGSVEQYF. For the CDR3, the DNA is TGTGCCACCAGCAGATCCCGGACTAGCGGGAGTGTCGAGCAGTACTTC.

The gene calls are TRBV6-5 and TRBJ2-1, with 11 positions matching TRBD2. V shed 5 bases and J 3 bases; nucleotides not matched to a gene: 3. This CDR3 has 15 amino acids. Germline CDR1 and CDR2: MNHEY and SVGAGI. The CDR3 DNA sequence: TGTGCCAGCAGTGTGACTAGCGGGAACTACAATGAGCAGTTCTTC. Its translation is CASSVTSGNYNEQFF.

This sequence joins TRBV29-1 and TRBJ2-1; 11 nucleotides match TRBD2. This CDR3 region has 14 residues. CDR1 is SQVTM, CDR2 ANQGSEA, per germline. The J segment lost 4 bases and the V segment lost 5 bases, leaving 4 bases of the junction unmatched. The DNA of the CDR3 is TGCAGCGTTACGGGACTAGCGGTGTACAATGAGCAGTTCTTC. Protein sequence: CSVTGLAVYNEQFF.

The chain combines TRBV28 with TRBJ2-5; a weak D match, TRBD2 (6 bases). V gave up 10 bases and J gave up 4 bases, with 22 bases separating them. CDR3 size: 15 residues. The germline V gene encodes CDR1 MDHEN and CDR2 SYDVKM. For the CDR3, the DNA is TGTGCCACACAACGGGACTGGGCGGTCCCAGAGACCCAGTACTTC. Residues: CATQRDWAVPETQYF.

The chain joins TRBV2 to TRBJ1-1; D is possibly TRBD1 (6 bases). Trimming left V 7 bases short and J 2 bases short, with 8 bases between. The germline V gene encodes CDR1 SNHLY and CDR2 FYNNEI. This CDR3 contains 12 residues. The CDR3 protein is CASKGVNTEAFF. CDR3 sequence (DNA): TGTGCCAGCAAGGGGGTAAACACTGAAGCTTTCTTT. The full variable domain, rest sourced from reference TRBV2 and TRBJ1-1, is EPEVTQTPSHQVTQMGQEVILRCVPISNHLYFYWYRQILGQKVEFLVSFYNNEISEKSEIFDDQFSVERPDGSNFTLKIRSTKLEDSAMYFCASKGVNTEAFFGQGTRLTVV.

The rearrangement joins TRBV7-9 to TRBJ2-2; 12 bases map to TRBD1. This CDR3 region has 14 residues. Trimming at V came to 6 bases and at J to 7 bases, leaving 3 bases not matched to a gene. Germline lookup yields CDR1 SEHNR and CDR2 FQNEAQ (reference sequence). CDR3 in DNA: TGTGCCAGCAGACGGGACAGGGGGCGCGGGGAGCTGTTTTTT. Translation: CASRRDRGRGELFF.

This chain's CDR3 is CASSIKETQYF. The CDR3 DNA sequence: TGTGCCAGTAGTATCAAAGAGACCCAGTACTTC. The chain links TRBV19 to TRBJ2-5; D unclear. The CDR3 has 11 amino acids. Germline V gene data show CDR1 as LNHDA and CDR2 as SQIVND (reference sequence). The ends were cut back, 3 bases at V and 3 bases at J, with 2 bases in the middle.

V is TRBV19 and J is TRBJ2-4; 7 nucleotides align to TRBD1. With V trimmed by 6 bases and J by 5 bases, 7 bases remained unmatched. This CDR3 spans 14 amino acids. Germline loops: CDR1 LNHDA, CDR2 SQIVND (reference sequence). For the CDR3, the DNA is TGTGCCAGTAGCCCAAGACAGGGTCAAAACATTCAGTACTTC. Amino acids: CASSPRQGQNIQYF.

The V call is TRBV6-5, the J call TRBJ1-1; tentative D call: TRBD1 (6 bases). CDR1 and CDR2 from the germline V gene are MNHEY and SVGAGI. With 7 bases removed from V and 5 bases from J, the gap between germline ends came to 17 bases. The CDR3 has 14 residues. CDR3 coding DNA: TGTGCCAGCAACCTAGCACAGGGTGTGACTGAAGCTTTCTTT. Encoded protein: CASNLAQGVTEAFF.

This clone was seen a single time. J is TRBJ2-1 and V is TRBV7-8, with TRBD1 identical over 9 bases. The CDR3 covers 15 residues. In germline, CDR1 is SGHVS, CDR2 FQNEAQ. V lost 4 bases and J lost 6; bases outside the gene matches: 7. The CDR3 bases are TGTGCCAGCAGCTCCAGCGGGACAGGGAGCAATGAGCAGTTCTTC. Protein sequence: CASSSSGTGSNEQFF.

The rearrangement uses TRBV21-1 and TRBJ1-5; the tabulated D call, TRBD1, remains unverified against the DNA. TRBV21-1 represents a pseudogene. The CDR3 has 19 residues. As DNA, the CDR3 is TGTGCCAGCAGCAAAGACTCATCAGGACAGGGGGCTGTCAATCAGCCCCAGCATTTT. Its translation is CASSKDSSGQGAVNQPQHF.

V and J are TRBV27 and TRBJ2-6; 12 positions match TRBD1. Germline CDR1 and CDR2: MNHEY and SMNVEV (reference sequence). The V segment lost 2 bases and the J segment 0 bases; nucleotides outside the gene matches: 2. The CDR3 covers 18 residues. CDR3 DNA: TGTGCCAGCAGTTTAAGGGGACAGGGGGCCTCTGGGGCCAACGTCCTGACTTTC. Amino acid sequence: CASSLRGQGASGANVLTF. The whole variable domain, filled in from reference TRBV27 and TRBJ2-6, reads EAQVTQNPRYLITVTGKKLTVTCSQNMNHEYMSWYRQDPGLGLRQIYYSMNVEVTDKGDVPEGYKVSRKEKRNFPLILESPSPNQTSLYFCASSLRGQGASGANVLTFGAGSRLTVL.

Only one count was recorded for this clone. CDR3 sequence: CASSPPGYTEAFF. Written as DNA, the CDR3 is TGTGCCAGCAGCCCCCCGGGTTACACTGAAGCTTTCTTT. V usage is TRBV11-2 and J usage is TRBJ1-1; unclear D gene. The CDR3 contains 13 residues. V was shortened by 5 bases and J by 3 bases, with 10 bases between the two germline ends. Germline CDR1 reads SGHAT; CDR2 reads FQNNGV.

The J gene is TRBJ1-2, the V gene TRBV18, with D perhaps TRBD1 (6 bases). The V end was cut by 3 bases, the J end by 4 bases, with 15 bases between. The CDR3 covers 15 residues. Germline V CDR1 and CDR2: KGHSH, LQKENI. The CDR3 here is CASSPGADRFYGYTF. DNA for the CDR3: TGTGCCAGCTCACCGGGGGCTGACAGGTTCTATGGCTACACCTTC.

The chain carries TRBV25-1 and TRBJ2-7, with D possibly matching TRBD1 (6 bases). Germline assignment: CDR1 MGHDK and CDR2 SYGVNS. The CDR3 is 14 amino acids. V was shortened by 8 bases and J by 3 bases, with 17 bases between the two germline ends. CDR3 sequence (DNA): TGTGCCAGCGTAGGGACACCCCCTGACTACGAGCAGTACTTC. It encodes CASVGTPPDYEQYF.